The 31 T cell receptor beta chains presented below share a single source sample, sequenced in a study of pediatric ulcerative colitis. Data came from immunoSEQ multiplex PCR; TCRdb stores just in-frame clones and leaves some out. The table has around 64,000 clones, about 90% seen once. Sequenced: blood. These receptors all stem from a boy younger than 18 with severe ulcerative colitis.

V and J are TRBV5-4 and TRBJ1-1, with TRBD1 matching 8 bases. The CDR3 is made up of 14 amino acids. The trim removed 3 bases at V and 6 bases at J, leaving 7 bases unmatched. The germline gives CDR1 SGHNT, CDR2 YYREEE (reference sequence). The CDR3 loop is CASSSGQGTAEAFF. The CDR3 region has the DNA TGTGCCAGCAGCTCCGGACAGGGCACCGCTGAAGCTTTCTTT. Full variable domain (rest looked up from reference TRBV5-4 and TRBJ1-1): ETGVTQSPTHLIKTRGQQVTLRCSSQSGHNTVSWYQQALGQGPQFIFQYYREEENGRGNFPPRFSGLQFPNYSSELNVNALELDDSALYLCASSSGQGTAEAFFGQGTRLTVV.

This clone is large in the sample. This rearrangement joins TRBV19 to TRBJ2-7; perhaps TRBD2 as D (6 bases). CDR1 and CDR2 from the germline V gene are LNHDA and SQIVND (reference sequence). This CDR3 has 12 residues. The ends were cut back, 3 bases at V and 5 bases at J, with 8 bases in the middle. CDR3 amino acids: CASSMAGNEQYF. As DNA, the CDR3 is TGTGCCAGTAGTATGGCGGGAAACGAGCAGTACTTC.

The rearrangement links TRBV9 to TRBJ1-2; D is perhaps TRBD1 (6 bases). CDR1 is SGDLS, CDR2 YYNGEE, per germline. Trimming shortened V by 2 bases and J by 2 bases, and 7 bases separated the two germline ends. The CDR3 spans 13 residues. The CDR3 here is CASSVGQNYGYTF. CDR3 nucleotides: TGTGCCAGCAGCGTCGGACAGAACTATGGCTACACCTTC.

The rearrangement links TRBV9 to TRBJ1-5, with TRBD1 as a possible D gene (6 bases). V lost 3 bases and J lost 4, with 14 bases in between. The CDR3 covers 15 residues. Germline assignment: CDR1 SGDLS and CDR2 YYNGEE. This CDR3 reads CASSATDSLNQPQHF. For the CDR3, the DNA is TGTGCCAGCAGCGCCACGGACAGTCTAAATCAGCCCCAGCATTTT.

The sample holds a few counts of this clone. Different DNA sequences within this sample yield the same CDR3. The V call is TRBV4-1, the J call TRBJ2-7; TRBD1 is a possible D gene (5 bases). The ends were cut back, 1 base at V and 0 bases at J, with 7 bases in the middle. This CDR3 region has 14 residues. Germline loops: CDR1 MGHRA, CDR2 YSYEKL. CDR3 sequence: CASSQGQGSYEQYF. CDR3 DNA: TGCGCCAGCAGCCAAGGGCAGGGCTCCTACGAGCAGTACTTC.

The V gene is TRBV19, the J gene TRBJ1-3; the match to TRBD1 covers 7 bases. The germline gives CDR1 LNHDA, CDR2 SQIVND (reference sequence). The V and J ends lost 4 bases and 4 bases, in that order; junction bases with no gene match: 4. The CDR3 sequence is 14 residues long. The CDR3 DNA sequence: TGTGCCAGTAGTAGAGGGACAGACGGAAACACCATATATTTT. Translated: CASSRGTDGNTIYF.

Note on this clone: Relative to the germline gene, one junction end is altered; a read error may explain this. CDR3 sequence: CANSLDGISSYNEQFF. The CDR3 bases are TGTGCCAACAGCTTAGACGGGATCAGCTCCTACAATGAGCAGTTCTTC. The chain employs TRBV7-2 and TRBJ2-1; weak D call: TRBD2 (5 bases). The CDR3 contains 16 residues. Germline V gives CDR1 SGHTA, CDR2 FQGNSA.

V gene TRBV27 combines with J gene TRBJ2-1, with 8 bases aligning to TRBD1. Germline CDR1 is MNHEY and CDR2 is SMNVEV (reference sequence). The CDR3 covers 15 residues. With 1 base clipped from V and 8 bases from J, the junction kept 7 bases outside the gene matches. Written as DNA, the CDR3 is TGTGCCAGCAGTTTATTAGGACAGGGTAACGATGAGCAGTTCTTC. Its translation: CASSLLGQGNDEQFF.

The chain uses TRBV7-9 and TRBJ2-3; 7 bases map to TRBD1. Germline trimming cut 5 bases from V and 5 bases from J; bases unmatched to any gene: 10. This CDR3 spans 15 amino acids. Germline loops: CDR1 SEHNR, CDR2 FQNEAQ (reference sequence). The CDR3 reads CASSPPGGRGDTQYF. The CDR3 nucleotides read TGTGCCAGCAGCCCCCCAGGGGGACGGGGAGATACGCAGTATTTT.

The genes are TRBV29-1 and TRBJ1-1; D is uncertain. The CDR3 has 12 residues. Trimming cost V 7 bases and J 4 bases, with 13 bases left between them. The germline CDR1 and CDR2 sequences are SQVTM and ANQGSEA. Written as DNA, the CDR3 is TGCAGCGCCCTTAGTGGCAGCACTGAAGCTTTCTTT. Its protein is CSALSGSTEAFF.

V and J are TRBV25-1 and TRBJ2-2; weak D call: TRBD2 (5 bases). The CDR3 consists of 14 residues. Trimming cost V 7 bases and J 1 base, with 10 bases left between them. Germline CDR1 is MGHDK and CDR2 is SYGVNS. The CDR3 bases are TGTGCCAGCAAGGATCGGGGGAACACCGGGGAGCTGTTTTTT. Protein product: CASKDRGNTGELFF. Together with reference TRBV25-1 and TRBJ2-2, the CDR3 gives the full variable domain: EADIYQTPRYLVIGTGKKITLECSQTMGHDKMYWYQQDPGMELHLIHYSYGVNSTEKGDLSSESTVSRIRTEHFPLTLESARPSHTSQYLCASKDRGNTGELFFGEGSRLTVL.

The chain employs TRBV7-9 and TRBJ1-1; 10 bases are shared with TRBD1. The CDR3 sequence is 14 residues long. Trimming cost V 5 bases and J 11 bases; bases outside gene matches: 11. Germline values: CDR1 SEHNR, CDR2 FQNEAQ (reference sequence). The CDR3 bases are TGTGCCAGCAGCCAACAGACCGGGACAGGGGCCGCTTTCTTT. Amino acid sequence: CASSQQTGTGAAFF.

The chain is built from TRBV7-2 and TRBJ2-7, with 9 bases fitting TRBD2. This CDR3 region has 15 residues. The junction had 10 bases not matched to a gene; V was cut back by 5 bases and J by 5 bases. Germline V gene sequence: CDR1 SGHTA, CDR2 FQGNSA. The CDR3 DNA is TGTGCCAGCAGCGTTGTTATAGCGGGAGATAACGAGCAGTACTTC. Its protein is CASSVVIAGDNEQYF.

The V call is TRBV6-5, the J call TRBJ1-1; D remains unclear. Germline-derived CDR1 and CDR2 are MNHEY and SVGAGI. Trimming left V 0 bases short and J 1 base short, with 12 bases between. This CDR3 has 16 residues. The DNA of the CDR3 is TGTGCCAGCAGTTACTCGGCACGGATTCGGAACACTGAAGCTTTCTTT. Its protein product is CASSYSARIRNTEAFF.

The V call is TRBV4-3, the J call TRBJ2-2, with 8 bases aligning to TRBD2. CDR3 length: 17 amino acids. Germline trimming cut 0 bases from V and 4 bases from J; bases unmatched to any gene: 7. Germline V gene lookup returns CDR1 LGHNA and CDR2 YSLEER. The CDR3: CASSQDKREGFTGELFF. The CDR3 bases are TGCGCCAGCAGCCAAGATAAACGGGAGGGGTTCACCGGGGAGCTGTTTTTT.

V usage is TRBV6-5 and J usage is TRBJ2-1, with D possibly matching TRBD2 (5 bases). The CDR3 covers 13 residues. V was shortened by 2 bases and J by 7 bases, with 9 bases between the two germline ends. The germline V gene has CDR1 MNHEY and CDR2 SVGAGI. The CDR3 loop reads CASSYPGRNEQFF. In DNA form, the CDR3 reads TGTGCCAGCAGTTACCCGGGGAGAAATGAGCAGTTCTTC.

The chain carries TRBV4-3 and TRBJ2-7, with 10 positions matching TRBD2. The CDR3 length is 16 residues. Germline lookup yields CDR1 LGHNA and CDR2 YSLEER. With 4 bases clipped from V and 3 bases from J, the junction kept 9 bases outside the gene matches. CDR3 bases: TGCGCCAGCAGCCCTCGATTAGCGGGAGGTAGCTACGAGCAGTACTTC. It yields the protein CASSPRLAGGSYEQYF.

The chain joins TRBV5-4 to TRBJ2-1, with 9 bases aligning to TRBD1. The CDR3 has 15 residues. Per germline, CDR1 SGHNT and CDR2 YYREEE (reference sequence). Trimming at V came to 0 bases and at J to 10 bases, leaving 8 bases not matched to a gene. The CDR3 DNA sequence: TGTGCCAGCAGCTTGGGTACAGGGGGCGTTTGGGAGCAGTTCTTC. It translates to CASSLGTGGVWEQFF.

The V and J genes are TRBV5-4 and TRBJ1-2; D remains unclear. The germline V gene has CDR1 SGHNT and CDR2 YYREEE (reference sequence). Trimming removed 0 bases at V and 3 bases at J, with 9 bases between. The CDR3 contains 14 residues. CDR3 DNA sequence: TGTGCCAGCAGCTTGGATCAGGACCACTATGGCTACACCTTC. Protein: CASSLDQDHYGYTF.

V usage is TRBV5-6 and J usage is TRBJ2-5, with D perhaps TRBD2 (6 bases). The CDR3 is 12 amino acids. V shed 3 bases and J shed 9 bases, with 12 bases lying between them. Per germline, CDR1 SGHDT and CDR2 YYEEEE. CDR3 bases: TGTGCCAGCAGCTCCAGACTAGGTTCCCAGTACTTC. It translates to CASSSRLGSQYF.

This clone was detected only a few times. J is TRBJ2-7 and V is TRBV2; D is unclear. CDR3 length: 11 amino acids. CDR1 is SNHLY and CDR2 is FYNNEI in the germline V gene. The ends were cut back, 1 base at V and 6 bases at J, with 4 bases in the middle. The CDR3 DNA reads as TGTGCCAGCAGTGAAGGAGGCGAGCAGTACTTC. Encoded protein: CASSEGGEQYF.

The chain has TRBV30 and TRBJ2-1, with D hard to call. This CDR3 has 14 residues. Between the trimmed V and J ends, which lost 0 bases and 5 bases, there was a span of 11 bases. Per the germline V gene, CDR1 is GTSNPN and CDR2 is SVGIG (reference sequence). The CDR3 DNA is TGTGCCTGGAGTGTGAAGCGTATCGACAATGAGCAGTTCTTC. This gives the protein CAWSVKRIDNEQFF.

In DNA, the CDR3 is TGCGCCAGCAGTGAAAGACTAGCGGGTTTGAGTGAGCAGTTCTTC. Translating gives CASSERLAGLSEQFF. The J gene is TRBJ2-1, the V gene TRBV10-1; 10 positions agree with TRBD2. Germline V gene sequence: CDR1 WNHNN, CDR2 SYGVQD (reference sequence). The V gene end was trimmed by 3 bases and the J gene end by 9 bases; junction bases not matched to a gene: 8. This CDR3 comprises 15 residues.

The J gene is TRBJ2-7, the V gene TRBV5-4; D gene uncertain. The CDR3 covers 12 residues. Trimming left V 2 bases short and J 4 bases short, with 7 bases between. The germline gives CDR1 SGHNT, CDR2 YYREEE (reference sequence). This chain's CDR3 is CASSLDGYEQYF. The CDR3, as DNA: TGTGCCAGCAGCTTAGACGGTTACGAGCAGTACTTC.

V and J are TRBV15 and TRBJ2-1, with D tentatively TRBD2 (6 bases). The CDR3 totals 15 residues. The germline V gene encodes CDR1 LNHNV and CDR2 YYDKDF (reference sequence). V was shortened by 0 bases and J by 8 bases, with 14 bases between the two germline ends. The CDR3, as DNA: TGTGCCACCAGCAGAGATAGGAGGGCCTTGGATGAGCAGTTCTTC. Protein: CATSRDRRALDEQFF.

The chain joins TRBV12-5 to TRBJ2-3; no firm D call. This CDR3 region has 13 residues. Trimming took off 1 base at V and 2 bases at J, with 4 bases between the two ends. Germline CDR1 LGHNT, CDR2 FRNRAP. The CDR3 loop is CASGLGHTDTQYF. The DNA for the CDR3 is TGTGCTAGTGGTTTGGGGCACACAGATACGCAGTATTTT.

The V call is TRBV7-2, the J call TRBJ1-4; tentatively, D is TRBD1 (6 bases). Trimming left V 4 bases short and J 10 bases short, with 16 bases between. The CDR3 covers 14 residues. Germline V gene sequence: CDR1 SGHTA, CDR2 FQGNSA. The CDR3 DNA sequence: TGTGCCAGCAGCTCTCGGTTTGTCAGGGGAAAACTGTTTTTT. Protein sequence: CASSSRFVRGKLFF. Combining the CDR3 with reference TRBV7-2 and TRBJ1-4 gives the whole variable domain GAGVSQSPSNKVTEKGKDVELRCDPISGHTALYWYRQSLGQGLEFLIYFQGNSAPDKSGLPSDRFSAERTGGSVSTLTIQRTQQEDSAVYLCASSSRFVRGKLFFGSGTQLSVL.

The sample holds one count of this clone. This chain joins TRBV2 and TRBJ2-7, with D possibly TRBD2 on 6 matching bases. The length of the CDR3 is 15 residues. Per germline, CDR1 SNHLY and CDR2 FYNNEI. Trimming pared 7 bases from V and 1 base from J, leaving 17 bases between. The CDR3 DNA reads TGTGCCAGCATTGGTCTGAGCGGGTCTTCCTACGAGCAGTACTTC. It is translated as CASIGLSGSSYEQYF.

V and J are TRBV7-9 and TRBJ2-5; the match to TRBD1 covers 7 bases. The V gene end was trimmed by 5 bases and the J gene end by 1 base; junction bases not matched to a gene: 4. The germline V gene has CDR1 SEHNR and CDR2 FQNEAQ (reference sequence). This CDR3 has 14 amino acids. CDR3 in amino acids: CASSDRTGQETQYF. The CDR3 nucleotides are TGTGCCAGCAGCGACCGGACAGGCCAAGAGACCCAGTACTTC.

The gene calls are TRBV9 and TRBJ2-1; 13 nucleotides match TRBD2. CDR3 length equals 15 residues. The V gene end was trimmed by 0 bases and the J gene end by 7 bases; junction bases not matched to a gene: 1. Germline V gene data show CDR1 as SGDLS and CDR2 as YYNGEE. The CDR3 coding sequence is TGTGCCAGCAGCGTAGGACTAGCGGGAGGAAATGAGCAGTTCTTC. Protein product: CASSVGLAGGNEQFF.

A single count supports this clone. CDR3: CASSFGGDPSEQYF. The DNA of the CDR3 is TGCGCCAGCAGCTTCGGCGGGGACCCCTCCGAGCAGTACTTC. This chain links TRBV5-1 with TRBJ2-7; weak D call: TRBD2 (6 bases). CDR1 and CDR2 from the germline V gene are SGHRS and YFSETQ. Trimming removed 2 bases at V and 6 bases at J, with 15 bases between. The CDR3 covers 14 residues.